This T cell receptor (beta chain) was profiled in a study of early T cells in non-severe SARS-CoV-2 infection. Study as a whole: Chains were not paired, and sequencing was done on bulk RNA from unsorted whole blood. Study-level results: Private and CD4 specificities were missed by VDJdb matching, which favored anti-spike CD8 responses.

Details on this clonotype: Antigen: not known.

The protocol attached unique molecular identifiers to individual cDNA molecules. TCRdb called the 5' RACE reads again in MiXCR, with one record for every CDR3 protein. Here the sample spans 85,000 to 90,000 distinct CDR3 sequences, around 14% being singletons. The CDR3 contains 14 residues. Trimming took 6 bases from V and 5 from J; bases not matched to a gene: 9. The germline V gene has CDR1 MDHEN and CDR2 SYDVKM. The chain recombines TRBV28 with TRBJ2-5; TRBD1 matches 7 bases. What was sequenced was whole blood. The sequence came from an adult who was a healthcare worker with PCR-confirmed SARS-CoV-2 infection or an uninfected control (not recorded which). Written as DNA, the CDR3 is TGTGCCAGCAGCTCCGGCGACAGGGAGGAGACCCAGTACTTC. It translates to CASSSGDREETQYF.